The clone carrying this T cell receptor (beta chain) was recorded a few times. A read error may produce the germline difference seen at one junction end. This sample is drawn from a study of T-cell reconstitution after alpha-beta-depleted transplantation in children. A TCRbeta library incorporating unique molecular identifiers was prepared. One entry per CDR3 protein results from TCRdb running MiXCR on the PCR reads. This sample has a few hundred thousand distinct CDR3 sequences, with around a tenth found just once. Germline CDR1 reads SQVTM; CDR2 reads ANQGSEA. The CDR3 extends over 14 amino acids. The V call is TRBV29-1, the J call TRBJ2-2; tentatively, D is TRBD2 (5 bases). The sample was PBMCs from the stem cell graft donor, taken from the stem cell graft. The TCR originated in a human donor who donated a stem cell graft to a child with acute lymphoblastic leukemia. This CDR3 is CTVSWASGVGEPFF. In nucleotides, the CDR3 is TGCACCGTTTCCTGGGCGAGCGGAGTCGGGGAGCCGTTTTTT.